Here is one T cell receptor (beta chain) with its context. Its specificity is unknown. Researchers ran the PCR with 60 Vbeta and 13 Jbeta primers. Sequencing used immunoSEQ multiplex PCR; TCRdb keeps in-frame clones, though not all of them. The sample consists of approximately 110,000 clones, 76% of them appearing once. The sample comes from a study of cytomegalovirus exposure and HLA in healthy donors. The study's findings and limits: An analysis that came later showed most CMV-associated TCR beta chains appearing HLA-restricted. Being productive about 90% or about 30% of the time was typical of most TCR beta V segments in an earlier analysis. For most subjects, TCR beta sequences were reported to predict HLA-A and HLA-B alleles with accuracy.

The CDR3 has 13 amino acids. CDR1 SNHLY and CDR2 FYNNEI come from the germline V gene. V dropped 6 bases and J dropped 8 bases, with 13 bases sitting between them. What was sequenced was PBMCs. This sequence originates from a man aged 50-60 years in good health and CMV-seronegative. The V call is TRBV2, the J call TRBJ1-4; D might be TRBD1 (6 bases). The CDR3 nucleotides are TGTGCCAGCAGGACAACCCAGGGGGAAAAACTGTTTTTT. Amino acid sequence: CASRTTQGEKLFF.